The 20 T cell receptor beta chains in this list originate from one sample, sequenced in a study of cytomegalovirus exposure and HLA in healthy donors. PCR used 60 Vbeta primers and 13 Jbeta primers. Generated by immunoSEQ multiplex PCR, the TCRdb table keeps only in-frame clones and is missing some. The sample has about 130,000 clones, almost 85% seen once. Sequencing was carried out using PBMCs. All receptors derive from a boy aged 2 to 10 in good health and CMV-seronegative.

V is TRBV5-6 and J is TRBJ1-5, with D possibly being TRBD1 (5 bases). There are 12 residues in the CDR3. CDR1 SGHDT and CDR2 YYEEEE come from the germline V gene. V lost 2 bases, J lost 9 bases, and 9 bases lay in between. As DNA, the CDR3 is TGTGCCAGCAGCTTCACCCAGGGGCCCCAGCATTTT. Residues: CASSFTQGPQHF.

The rearrangement links TRBV19 to TRBJ1-2; D gene ambiguous. This CDR3 region has 15 residues. V lost 6 bases to trimming and J lost 2 bases, with 16 bases between them. Germline V gives CDR1 LNHDA, CDR2 SQIVND (reference sequence). CDR3 DNA sequence: TGTGCCAGTAGCGTGCCGGGGTCCTCCAACTATGGCTACACCTTC. Its translation: CASSVPGSSNYGYTF.

The sample holds a few counts of this clone. This rearrangement joins TRBV6-6 to TRBJ2-1; D might be TRBD2 (5 bases). CDR3 length: 14 residues. With 5 bases removed from V and 3 bases from J, the gap between germline ends came to 11 bases. In germline, CDR1 is MNHNY, CDR2 SVGAGI (reference sequence). CDR3 bases: TGTGCCAGCAGTACTTCCGGGATCTACAATGAGCAGTTCTTC. Encoded protein: CASSTSGIYNEQFF.

This clone was detected only a few times. This chain connects TRBV5-4 to TRBJ2-7; 14 bases are shared with TRBD2. CDR1 and CDR2 from the germline V gene are SGHNT and YYREEE (reference sequence). The CDR3 consists of 13 residues. V lost 10 bases, J lost 6 bases, and 6 bases stayed unmatched. CDR3 DNA sequence: TGTGCCTCTGGGACTAGCGGGAGAATCGAGCAGTACGTC. It encodes CASGTSGRIEQYV.

This clone was seen only a few times. The chain has TRBV11-1 and TRBJ1-1; weak D call: TRBD1 (6 bases). V lost 5 bases and J lost 11, with 18 bases in between. This CDR3 contains 13 residues. From germline, CDR1 is SGHAT and CDR2 FQDESV (reference sequence). The CDR3 DNA reads TGTGCCAGCAGCACAGGGACCGCTGCTGGCGCTTTCTTT. It translates to CASSTGTAAGAFF.

The chain is built from TRBV4-1 and TRBJ1-1; no firm D call. Trimming pared 6 bases from V and 1 base from J, leaving 9 bases between. This CDR3 comprises 13 residues. CDR1 and CDR2 (germline): MGHRA, YSYEKL. The CDR3 is CASSEGQNTEAFF. The CDR3 region has the DNA TGCGCCAGCAGTGAGGGTCAGAACACTGAAGCTTTCTTT.

The chain links TRBV6-1 to TRBJ2-6; a weak D match, TRBD2 (6 bases). The CDR3 runs to 14 residues. Trimming cost V 8 bases and J 2 bases, with 10 bases left between them. In germline, CDR1 is MNHNS, CDR2 SASEGT. CDR3 coding DNA: TGTGCCAGCGGCGGAGGGACTGGGGCCAACGTCCTGACTTTC. This codes for CASGGGTGANVLTF.

The rearrangement links TRBV15 to TRBJ1-5, with 7 bases identical to TRBD1. Germline assignment: CDR1 LNHNV and CDR2 YYDKDF (reference sequence). The V and J ends lost 0 bases and 4 bases, in that order; junction bases with no gene match: 3. The CDR3 sequence is 15 residues long. The CDR3 protein is CATSREGQLNQPQHF. The CDR3 coding sequence is TGTGCCACCAGCAGAGAGGGACAGCTAAATCAGCCCCAGCATTTT.

The chain uses TRBV7-9 and TRBJ2-2; TRBD2 might be the D (7 bases). CDR1 is SEHNR, CDR2 FQNEAQ, per germline (reference sequence). Trimming removed 11 bases from V and 6 bases from J, with 22 bases in between. The CDR3 has 15 amino acids. This CDR3 reads CAFLNGGLQSGELFF. CDR3 DNA: TGTGCCTTCCTTAACGGGGGGCTGCAATCCGGGGAGCTGTTTTTT.

The rearrangement links TRBV2 to TRBJ1-5, with D tentatively TRBD1 (6 bases). The CDR3 consists of 15 residues. The germline gives CDR1 SNHLY, CDR2 FYNNEI. Trimming took off 6 bases at V and 1 base at J, with 13 bases between the two ends. The CDR3 nucleotides are TGTGCCAGCAGGGCCGGGACATTGAGCAATCAGCCCCAGCATTTT. Its translation is CASRAGTLSNQPQHF.

The J gene is TRBJ2-2, the V gene TRBV6-1; D gene ambiguous. The CDR3 runs to 15 residues. Trimming cost V 6 bases and J 0 bases, with 11 bases left between them. Looked up from germline, CDR1 is MNHNS and CDR2 is SASEGT. The chain's CDR3 is CASSVDSTNTGELFF. The CDR3, as DNA: TGTGCCAGCAGCGTTGACTCGACGAACACCGGGGAGCTGTTTTTT.

This rearrangement joins TRBV15 to TRBJ1-5, with 8 bases matching TRBD1. The germline CDR1 and CDR2 sequences are LNHNV and YYDKDF (reference sequence). J lost 11 bases, V lost 5 bases, and 14 bases had no gene match. The CDR3 loop spans 15 amino acids. CDR3 protein: CATSSDRGPVLSQHF. CDR3 DNA sequence: TGTGCCACCAGCTCCGACAGGGGCCCTGTCCTTTCCCAGCATTTT.

This clone appeared a single time. The chain uses TRBV4-1 and TRBJ2-5; possible D gene TRBD1, 5 bases. Germline V gene data show CDR1 as MGHRA and CDR2 as YSYEKL. The length of the CDR3 is 16 residues. V lost 1 base and J 4 bases, leaving 16 bases between the germline ends. The CDR3 here is CASSQVGLGEGETQYF. The CDR3, as DNA: TGCGCCAGCAGCCAAGTCGGGTTAGGGGAAGGAGAGACCCAGTACTTC.

The V call is TRBV27, the J call TRBJ1-2, with TRBD1 matching over 7 bases. Germline-derived CDR1 and CDR2 are MNHEY and SMNVEV (reference sequence). This CDR3 spans 14 amino acids. J gave up 2 bases and V 5 bases, and 5 bases lay outside the gene matches. DNA of the CDR3: TGTGCCAGCAGTCCGCTGGACAGGAACTATGGCTACACCTTC. Translated, it gives CASSPLDRNYGYTF.

The J gene is TRBJ2-7, the V gene TRBV19; possibly TRBD1 for D (5 bases). Looked up from germline, CDR1 is LNHDA and CDR2 is SQIVND (reference sequence). CDR3 length equals 13 residues. Trimming pared 3 bases from V and 4 bases from J, leaving 10 bases between. CDR3 sequence reads: CASSIYPGYEQYV. The CDR3, as DNA: TGTGCCAGTAGTATCTATCCAGGGTACGAGCAGTACGTC.

The rearrangement joins TRBV30 to TRBJ1-5; a possible D gene is TRBD1 (6 bases). Germline lookup yields CDR1 GTSNPN and CDR2 SVGIG (reference sequence). Trimming removed 5 bases from V and 0 bases from J, with 17 bases in between. The CDR3 length is 16 residues. The CDR3: CAWGPPTGNSNQPQHF. In DNA, the CDR3 is TGTGCCTGGGGGCCCCCCACAGGGAATAGCAATCAGCCCCAGCATTTT.

CDR3 sequence: CASSYSAGGIGNTIYF. CDR3 nucleotides: TGTGCCAGCAGTTACTCGGCAGGGGGCATTGGAAACACCATATATTTT. The V and J genes are TRBV6-5 and TRBJ1-3; 8 nucleotides line up with TRBD1. Germline V gene data show CDR1 as MNHEY and CDR2 as SVGAGI. V was clipped by 0 bases and J by 3 bases; unmatched bases: 4. The CDR3 covers 16 residues.

This sequence joins TRBV2 and TRBJ2-1, with 9 bases matching TRBD2. Trimming cost V 6 bases and J 4 bases; bases outside gene matches: 7. The CDR3 has 15 residues. The germline V gene encodes CDR1 SNHLY and CDR2 FYNNEI. CDR3 loop: CASRRGRGQYNEQFF. The CDR3, as DNA: TGTGCCAGCAGGCGCGGGAGGGGCCAATACAATGAGCAGTTCTTC. The whole variable domain, remainder taken from reference TRBV2 and TRBJ2-1, is EPEVTQTPSHQVTQMGQEVILRCVPISNHLYFYWYRQILGQKVEFLVSFYNNEISEKSEIFDDQFSVERPDGSNFTLKIRSTKLEDSAMYFCASRRGRGQYNEQFFGPGTRLTVL.

This CDR3 reads CASRPGRDEQFF. The DNA for the CDR3 is TGTGCCAGCAGACCGGGGAGGGATGAGCAGTTCTTC. The V and J genes are TRBV2 and TRBJ2-1; TRBD2 aligns across 7 bases. The CDR3 sequence is 12 residues long. Germline lookup yields CDR1 SNHLY and CDR2 FYNNEI. The V segment lost 6 bases and the J segment 8 bases; nucleotides outside the gene matches: 4.

This clone was observed a single time. The rearrangement joins TRBV5-1 to TRBJ2-2, with D perhaps matching TRBD2 (5 bases). Trimming cost V 1 base and J 1 base, with 8 bases left between them. The CDR3 length is 15 residues. Germline V lookup: CDR1 SGHRS, CDR2 YFSETQ. Written as DNA, the CDR3 is TGCGCCAGCAGCTTGTCAGCGGTGAACACCGGGGAGCTGTTTTTT. Its protein product is CASSLSAVNTGELFF.